The clone carrying this T cell receptor delta chain was detected a few times. Additional DNA sequences in this sample encode the identical CDR3. The data are from a study of gamma-delta chains in newborns, infants, children. Study summary: Polyclonal expansion of innate γδ T cells after birth follows microbial exposure.

Germline CDR1 is GEAIGNYY and CDR2 is EKD. V was pared by 7 bases and J by 2 bases, with 17 bases between. CDR3 length equals 17 residues. TCRdb redid clone calling on the reads using CATT. Found here are approximately 8,000 delta-chain clones, 1.6% of them singletons; the top ten hold roughly 8.5%. The sequencing sample was made of blood. The chain is built from TRDV2 and TRDJ3; tentative D call: TRDD3 (6 bases). The source is a child who was a newborn, infant or young child, either healthy, febrile or measles-vaccinated (not recorded which). CDR3 amino acids: CACDGVLGTWDTRQMFF. In nucleotides, the CDR3 is TGTGCCTGCGACGGCGTACTGGGCACCTGGGACACCCGACAGATGTTTTTC.